These 2 T cell receptor beta chains share one sample of origin, sequenced in a study of blood T cell repertoires in COVID-19. Here immunoSEQ multiplex PCR was the method, and the copy in TCRdb shows in-frame clones only, minus some. The data contain under 300,000 clones, 80% to 90% of them singletons. Sequenced: PBMCs or T cells enriched from blood (not recorded which). These TCRs come from a woman in her 50s who had recovered from COVID-19.

V is TRBV7-2 and J is TRBJ2-3; D is unresolved. V lost 0 bases, J lost 2 bases, and 6 bases lay in between. The CDR3 loop spans 14 amino acids. The germline V gene encodes CDR1 SGHTA and CDR2 FQGNSA. In DNA form, the CDR3 reads TGTGCCAGCAGCTTAGCGCGGCCCACAGATACGCAGTATTTT. It translates to CASSLARPTDTQYF.

V gene TRBV7-8 combines with J gene TRBJ2-1; 7 positions match TRBD2. CDR1 and CDR2 from the germline V gene are SGHVS and FQNEAQ. This CDR3 has 15 amino acids. Trimming removed 3 bases from V and 7 bases from J; junction bases left unmatched: 9. As DNA, the CDR3 is TGTGCCAGCAGCTTTGGGACTACGCAGTGGAATGAGCAGTTCTTC. It encodes CASSFGTTQWNEQFF.